The 26 T cell receptor beta chains listed next were all sequenced from one sample in a study of blood T cell repertoires in COVID-19. Here immunoSEQ multiplex PCR was the method, and the copy in TCRdb shows in-frame clones only, minus some. The repertoire consists of some 260,000 clones, with approximately 90% occurring once and the leading ten covering about 6%. Sequencing input: PBMCs or T cells enriched from blood (not recorded which). The source is a woman under 40 with acute COVID-19.

The chain combines TRBV24-1 with TRBJ2-7; 8 bases are shared with TRBD1. CDR3 length: 14 residues. Germline-derived CDR1 and CDR2 are KGHDR and SFDVKD. V was clipped by 8 bases and J by 3 bases; unmatched bases: 8. The DNA of the CDR3 is TGTGCCACCACCCCGGGACAGGCTAACTACGAGCAGTACTTC. It encodes CATTPGQANYEQYF.

The chain uses TRBV6-6 and TRBJ1-6; D is unresolved. V gave up 6 bases and J gave up 10 bases, with 13 bases separating them. Germline V lookup: CDR1 MNHNY, CDR2 SVGAGI (reference sequence). CDR3 length: 13 amino acids. CDR3 sequence reads: CASRHARKSPLHF. DNA for the CDR3: TGTGCCAGCAGGCACGCCAGGAAATCACCCCTCCACTTT.

This chain uses TRBV6-5 with TRBJ1-5; D gene ambiguous. Trimming removed 4 bases at V and 4 bases at J, with 8 bases between. The CDR3 has 13 residues. Germline V gene sequence: CDR1 MNHEY, CDR2 SVGAGI. This CDR3 is CASSSSENQPQHF. The CDR3 DNA sequence: TGTGCCAGCAGTTCTAGTGAAAATCAGCCCCAGCATTTT.

The rearrangement links TRBV27 to TRBJ1-1; 9 bases agree with TRBD1. The CDR3 covers 17 residues. With V trimmed by 7 bases and J by 1 base, 13 bases remained unmatched. CDR1 is MNHEY, CDR2 SMNVEV, per germline (reference sequence). The chain's CDR3 is CASNFYAPGQGNTEAFF. CDR3 bases: TGTGCCAGCAACTTTTACGCGCCGGGACAGGGGAACACTGAAGCTTTCTTT.

The chain uses TRBV4-3 and TRBJ2-1; TRBD1 agrees at 9 bases. CDR3 size: 16 residues. Germline trimming cut 1 base from V and 2 bases from J; bases unmatched to any gene: 3. Germline CDR1 is LGHNA and CDR2 is YSLEER. CDR3 in amino acids: CASSQVTGGAYNEQFF. CDR3 nucleotides: TGCGCCAGCAGCCAAGTCACAGGGGGCGCCTACAATGAGCAGTTCTTC.

This sequence joins TRBV11-2 and TRBJ2-1; TRBD2 matches at 7 bases. Germline V gene lookup returns CDR1 SGHAT and CDR2 FQNNGV. This CDR3 spans 14 amino acids. Trimming at V came to 4 bases and at J to 9 bases, leaving 9 bases not matched to a gene. CDR3 nucleotide sequence: TGTGCCAGCAGCTCTGGACTAGTACGGGTTGAGCAGTTCTTC. Its translation is CASSSGLVRVEQFF.

The rearrangement uses TRBV24-1 and TRBJ1-5, with D perhaps matching TRBD1 (6 bases). V lost 3 bases to trimming and J lost 10 bases, with 21 bases between them. The germline gives CDR1 KGHDR, CDR2 SFDVKD. CDR3 length: 16 amino acids. The CDR3 DNA follows: TGTGCCACCAGTGATGACACAGGGAATCCCAATCGTCCCCAGCATTTT. Amino acids: CATSDDTGNPNRPQHF.

This clone was picked up a small number of times. The rearrangement joins TRBV7-2 to TRBJ2-2, with 14 bases identical to TRBD2. Germline loops: CDR1 SGHTA, CDR2 FQGNSA. Trimming at V came to 4 bases and at J to 7 bases, leaving 8 bases not matched to a gene. The CDR3 consists of 17 residues. The CDR3 reads CASSSRLAGGPNGELFF. CDR3 in DNA: TGTGCCAGCAGCTCCCGACTAGCGGGAGGGCCAAACGGGGAGCTGTTTTTT.

The chain links TRBV28 to TRBJ1-6, with D possibly TRBD1 on 6 matching bases. Looked up from germline, CDR1 is MDHEN and CDR2 is SYDVKM. V shed 1 base and J shed 6 bases, with 10 bases lying between them. This CDR3 is built from 15 residues. CDR3 protein: CASSLSTGTNSPLHF. The CDR3 DNA is TGTGCCAGCAGTTTATCTACAGGGACTAATTCACCCCTCCACTTT. The variable domain in full, with the rest retrieved from reference TRBV28 and TRBJ1-6, is DVKVTQSSRYLVKRTGEKVFLECVQDMDHENMFWYRQDPGLGLRLIYFSYDVKMKEKGDIPEGYSVSREKKERFSLILESASTNQTSMYLCASSLSTGTNSPLHFGNGTRLTVT.

The chain is built from TRBV11-2 and TRBJ2-7; TRBD1 agrees at 9 bases. Germline V gene sequence: CDR1 SGHAT, CDR2 FQNNGV. The trim removed 1 base at V and 2 bases at J, leaving 6 bases unmatched. The CDR3 extends over 16 amino acids. The DNA of the CDR3 is TGTGCCAGCAGCTTAGTCTCCGGGACAGGGCCCTACGAGCAGTACTTC. As protein: CASSLVSGTGPYEQYF.

The V gene is TRBV25-1, the J gene TRBJ1-2; D remains ambiguous. The CDR3 spans 12 residues. CDR1 and CDR2 (germline): MGHDK, SYGVNS. The V gene lost 1 base and the J gene lost 6 bases, with 6 bases spanning the gap. This CDR3 reads CASSESVHGYTF. As DNA, the CDR3 is TGTGCCAGCAGTGAATCGGTTCATGGCTACACCTTC.

V is TRBV4-3 and J is TRBJ2-1, with 9 bases that match TRBD2. With 0 bases clipped from V and 6 bases from J, the junction kept 9 bases outside the gene matches. Germline loops: CDR1 LGHNA, CDR2 YSLEER. CDR3 length: 17 amino acids. The CDR3 coding sequence is TGCGCCAGCAGCCAAGATCCTAGCGGGACGGTCCGCAATGAGCAGTTCTTC. Its protein product is CASSQDPSGTVRNEQFF.

In DNA, the CDR3 is TGTGCCAGCAGCCAAGGGATGCGGCAACTCACGCGGGATGAGCAGTTCTTC. Its translation is CASSQGMRQLTRDEQFF. V usage is TRBV3-1 (or the pseudogene TRBV3-2) and J usage is TRBJ2-1, with D tentatively TRBD2 (5 bases). The CDR3 is 17 amino acids. The V end lost 1 base, the J end lost 8 bases, and 21 bases lay between the germline ends. Germline loops: CDR1 LGHDT, CDR2 YNNKEL (reference sequence).

This clone was counted a single time. This chain uses TRBV9 with TRBJ2-2; 10 bases map to TRBD2. CDR3 size: 15 residues. CDR1 and CDR2 from the germline V gene are SGDLS and YYNGEE. V trimming: 7 bases; J trimming: 3 bases; junction bases outside the gene matches: 6. CDR3 DNA sequence: TGTGCCAGCTCACTAGCGGGGCCTGACACCGGGGAGCTGTTTTTT. It yields the protein CASSLAGPDTGELFF.

This CDR3 reads CASSVGGGMNTEAFF. CDR3 DNA sequence: TGTGCCAGCAGCGTAGGAGGTGGCATGAACACTGAAGCTTTCTTT. The chain employs TRBV9 and TRBJ1-1; D unresolved. V lost 0 bases and J 0 bases, leaving 9 bases between the germline ends. The CDR3 covers 15 residues. The V gene's germline CDR1 is SGDLS and CDR2 YYNGEE.

This sequence joins TRBV2 and TRBJ1-4; possibly TRBD1 for D (5 bases). Germline V gene data show CDR1 as SNHLY and CDR2 as FYNNEI. The CDR3 is 12 residues long. Trimming took 11 bases from V and 7 from J, leaving 14 bases between them. In nucleotides, the CDR3 is TGTGCCCCCGACAGCAAACTTGAAAAACTGTTTTTT. Encoded protein: CAPDSKLEKLFF.

The chain employs TRBV28 and TRBJ1-1, with D possibly matching TRBD1 (6 bases). The germline gives CDR1 MDHEN, CDR2 SYDVKM. V lost 6 bases and J lost 2, with 13 bases in between. The CDR3 totals 14 residues. The CDR3 DNA reads TGTGCCAGCAGCCCCCCACAGGGAAACACTGAAGCTTTCTTT. As protein: CASSPPQGNTEAFF. Together with reference TRBV28 and TRBJ1-1, the CDR3 gives the full variable domain: DVKVTQSSRYLVKRTGEKVFLECVQDMDHENMFWYRQDPGLGLRLIYFSYDVKMKEKGDIPEGYSVSREKKERFSLILESASTNQTSMYLCASSPPQGNTEAFFGQGTRLTVV.

The chain recombines TRBV2 with TRBJ2-1, with D maybe TRBD2 (6 bases). Trimming stripped 1 base from V and 7 bases from J, with 17 bases between. Germline lookup yields CDR1 SNHLY and CDR2 FYNNEI. This CDR3 is built from 16 residues. The CDR3 here is CASSEGARVGRNEQFF. For the CDR3, the DNA is TGTGCCAGCAGTGAAGGGGCTCGGGTAGGGAGGAATGAGCAGTTCTTC. The whole variable domain, filled in from reference TRBV2 and TRBJ2-1, reads EPEVTQTPSHQVTQMGQEVILRCVPISNHLYFYWYRQILGQKVEFLVSFYNNEISEKSEIFDDQFSVERPDGSNFTLKIRSTKLEDSAMYFCASSEGARVGRNEQFFGPGTRLTVL.

The chain carries TRBV10-1 and TRBJ1-1, with D unclear. The CDR3 length is 14 residues. Germline-derived CDR1 and CDR2 are WNHNN and SYGVQD (reference sequence). The V and J ends lost 0 bases and 6 bases respectively, with 11 bases between them. DNA for the CDR3: TGCGCCAGCAGTGAGTCGGTAGTCGCCCCTGAAGCTTTCTTT. Translating it yields CASSESVVAPEAFF.

The CDR3 is CASSYGGGGTNEKLFF. The CDR3 DNA sequence: TGTGCCAGCAGCTACGGGGGTGGGGGAACTAATGAAAAACTGTTTTTT. The V call is TRBV7-2, the J call TRBJ1-4; weak D call: TRBD1 (5 bases). Germline V CDR1 and CDR2: SGHTA, FQGNSA. V lost 4 bases and J 1 base, leaving 13 bases between the germline ends. The CDR3 loop spans 16 amino acids.

This clone was recorded only once. The rearrangement joins TRBV3-1 (or the pseudogene TRBV3-2) to TRBJ1-1; 8 positions match TRBD1. Per germline, CDR1 LGHDT and CDR2 YNNKEL (reference sequence). V trimming: 1 base; J trimming: 5 bases; junction bases outside the gene matches: 9. This CDR3 comprises 16 residues. The CDR3, as DNA: TGTGCCAGCAGCCAAGGGCAGGGCAGGGGGCGAACTGAAGCTTTCTTT. It codes for CASSQGQGRGRTEAFF.

J is TRBJ2-1 and V is TRBV29-1; D is undetermined. V lost 3 bases and J lost 3, with 15 bases in between. CDR1 SQVTM and CDR2 ANQGSEA come from the germline V gene. This CDR3 is 15 amino acids long. The DNA for the CDR3 is TGCAGCGTTGATGTGGTAGGTTCAGGCTACAATGAGCAGTTCTTC. Translation: CSVDVVGSGYNEQFF.

The V gene is TRBV7-6, the J gene TRBJ2-1; the match to TRBD2 covers 15 bases. Losses at the gene ends were 6 bases for V and 8 bases for J; bases not matched to a gene: 14. The germline V gene has CDR1 SGHVS and CDR2 FNYEAQ. This CDR3 is built from 18 residues. CDR3 in DNA: TGTGCCAGCAGGCCAGGACTAGCGGGGGGGCCCCTTAGGGATGAGCAGTTCTTC. It encodes CASRPGLAGGPLRDEQFF.

The chain employs TRBV19 and TRBJ2-3; D gene uncertain. Germline V gene lookup returns CDR1 LNHDA and CDR2 SQIVND (reference sequence). The CDR3 is made up of 11 amino acids. Trimming left V 4 bases short and J 4 bases short, with 3 bases between. The CDR3 sequence: CASSTADTQYF. CDR3 in DNA: TGTGCCAGTAGTACGGCAGATACGCAGTATTTT.

The chain carries TRBV7-9 and TRBJ2-1; TRBD2 matches 14 bases. This CDR3 has 18 amino acids. The V segment lost 5 bases and the J segment 9 bases; nucleotides outside the gene matches: 15. Per germline, CDR1 SEHNR and CDR2 FQNEAQ (reference sequence). DNA of the CDR3: TGTGCCAGCAGCCCTAGGACTAGCGGGAGGTCCACCTTGGGTGAGCAGTTCTTC. Translation gives CASSPRTSGRSTLGEQFF. The whole variable domain, remainder taken from reference TRBV7-9 and TRBJ2-1, is DTGVSQNPRHKITKRGQNVTFRCDPISEHNRLYWYRQTLGQGPEFLTYFQNEAQLEKSRLLSDRFSAERPKGSFSTLEIQRTEQGDSAMYLCASSPRTSGRSTLGEQFFGPGTRLTVL.

The chain joins TRBV28 to TRBJ2-3; TRBD1 matches at 8 bases. V gave up 7 bases and J gave up 4 bases; unmatched junction bases: 7. This CDR3 has 14 amino acids. Looked up from germline, CDR1 is MDHEN and CDR2 is SYDVKM. The CDR3 loop reads CASTSQGASDTQYF. CDR3 DNA sequence: TGTGCCAGCACATCTCAGGGGGCGTCAGATACGCAGTATTTT.